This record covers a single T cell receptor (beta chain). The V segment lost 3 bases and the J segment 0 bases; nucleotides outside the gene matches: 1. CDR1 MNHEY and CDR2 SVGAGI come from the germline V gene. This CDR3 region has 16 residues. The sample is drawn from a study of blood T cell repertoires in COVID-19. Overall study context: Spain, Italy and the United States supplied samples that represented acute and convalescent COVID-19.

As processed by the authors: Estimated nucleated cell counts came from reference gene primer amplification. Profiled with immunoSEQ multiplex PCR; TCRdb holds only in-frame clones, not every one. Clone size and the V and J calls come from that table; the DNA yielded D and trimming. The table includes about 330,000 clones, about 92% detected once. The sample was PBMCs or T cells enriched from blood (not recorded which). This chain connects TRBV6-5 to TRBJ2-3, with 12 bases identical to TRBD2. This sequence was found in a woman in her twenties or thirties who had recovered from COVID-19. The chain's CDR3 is CASSYTSGGSTDTQYF. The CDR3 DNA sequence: TGTGCCAGCAGTTATACTAGCGGGGGGAGCACAGATACGCAGTATTTT.